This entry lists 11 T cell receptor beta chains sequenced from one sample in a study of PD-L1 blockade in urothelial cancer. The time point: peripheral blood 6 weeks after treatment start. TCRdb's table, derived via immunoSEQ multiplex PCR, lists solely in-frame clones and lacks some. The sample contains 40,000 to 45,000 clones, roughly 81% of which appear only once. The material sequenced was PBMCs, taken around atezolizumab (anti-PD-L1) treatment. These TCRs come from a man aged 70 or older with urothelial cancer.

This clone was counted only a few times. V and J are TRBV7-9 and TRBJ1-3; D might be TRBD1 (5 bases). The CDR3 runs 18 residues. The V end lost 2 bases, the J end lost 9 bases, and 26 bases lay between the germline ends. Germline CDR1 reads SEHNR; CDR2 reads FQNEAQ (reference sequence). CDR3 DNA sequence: TGTGCCAGCAGCTTATCCTTCTCCGGGACCCTGGGCGGGGGCACCATATATTTT. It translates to CASSLSFSGTLGGGTIYF.

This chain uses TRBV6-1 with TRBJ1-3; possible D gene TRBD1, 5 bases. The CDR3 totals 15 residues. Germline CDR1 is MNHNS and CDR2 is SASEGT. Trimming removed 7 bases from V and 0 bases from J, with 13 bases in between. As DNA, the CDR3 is TGTGCCAGCACATCGGGGGTTATCTCTGGAAACACCATATATTTT. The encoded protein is CASTSGVISGNTIYF.

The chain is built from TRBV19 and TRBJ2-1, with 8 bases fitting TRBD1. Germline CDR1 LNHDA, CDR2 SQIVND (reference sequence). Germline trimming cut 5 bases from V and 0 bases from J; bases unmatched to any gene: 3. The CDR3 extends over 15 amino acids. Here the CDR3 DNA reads TGTGCCAGTAGTCCCACAGGGGGCTCCTACAATGAGCAGTTCTTC. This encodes CASSPTGGSYNEQFF.

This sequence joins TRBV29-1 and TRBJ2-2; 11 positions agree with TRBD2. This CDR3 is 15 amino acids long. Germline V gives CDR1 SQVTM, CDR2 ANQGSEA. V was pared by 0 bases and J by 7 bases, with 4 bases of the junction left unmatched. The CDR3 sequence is CSVEETSGSGGELFF. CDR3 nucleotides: TGCAGCGTTGAAGAAACTAGCGGGAGTGGCGGGGAGCTGTTTTTT.

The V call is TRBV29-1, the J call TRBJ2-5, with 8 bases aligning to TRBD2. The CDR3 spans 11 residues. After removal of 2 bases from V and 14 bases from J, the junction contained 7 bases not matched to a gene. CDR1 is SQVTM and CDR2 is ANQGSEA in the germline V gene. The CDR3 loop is CSVELAGDVYF. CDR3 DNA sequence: TGCAGCGTTGAACTAGCGGGTGACGTATACTTC.

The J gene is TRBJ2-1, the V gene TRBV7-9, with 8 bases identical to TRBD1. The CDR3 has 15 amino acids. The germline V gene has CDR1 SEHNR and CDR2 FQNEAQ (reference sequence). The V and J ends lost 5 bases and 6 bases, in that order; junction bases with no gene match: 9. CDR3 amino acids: CASSLTRTGINEQFF. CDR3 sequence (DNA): TGTGCCAGCAGCCTGACCCGGACAGGGATCAATGAGCAGTTCTTC.

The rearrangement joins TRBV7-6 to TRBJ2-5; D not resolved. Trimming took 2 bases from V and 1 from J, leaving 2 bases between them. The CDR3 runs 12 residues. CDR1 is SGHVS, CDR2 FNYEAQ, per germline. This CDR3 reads CASSLRQETQYF. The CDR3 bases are TGTGCCAGCAGCTTACGCCAAGAGACCCAGTACTTC.

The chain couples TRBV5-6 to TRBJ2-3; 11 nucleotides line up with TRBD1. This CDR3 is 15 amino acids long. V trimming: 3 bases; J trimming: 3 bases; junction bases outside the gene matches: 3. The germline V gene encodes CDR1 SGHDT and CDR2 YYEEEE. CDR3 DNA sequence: TGTGCCAGCAGCTCCGGACAGGGGGCGACAGATACGCAGTATTTT. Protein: CASSSGQGATDTQYF.

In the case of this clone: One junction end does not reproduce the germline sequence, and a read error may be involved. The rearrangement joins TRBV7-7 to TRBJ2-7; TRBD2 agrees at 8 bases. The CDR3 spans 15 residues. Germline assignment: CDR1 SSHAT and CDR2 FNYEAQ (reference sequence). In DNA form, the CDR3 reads TGTGCTAGCAATCAAGCGGGAGAGTTACCCTACGAGCAGTACTTC. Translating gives CASNQAGELPYEQYF.

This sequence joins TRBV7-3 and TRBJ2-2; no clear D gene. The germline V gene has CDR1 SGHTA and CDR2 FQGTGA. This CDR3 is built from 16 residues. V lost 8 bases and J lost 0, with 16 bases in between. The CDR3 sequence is CASGDSGATNTGELFF. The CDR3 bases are TGTGCCAGCGGCGACTCGGGTGCCACGAACACCGGGGAGCTGTTTTTT.

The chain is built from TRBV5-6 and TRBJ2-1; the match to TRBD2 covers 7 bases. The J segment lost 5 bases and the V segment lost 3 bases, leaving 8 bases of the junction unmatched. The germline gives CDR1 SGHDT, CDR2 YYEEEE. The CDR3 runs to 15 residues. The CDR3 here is CASSSPRLAHNEQFF. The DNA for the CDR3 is TGTGCCAGCAGCTCCCCCCGACTAGCCCACAATGAGCAGTTCTTC.